This T cell receptor (beta chain) is drawn from a study of OX40 agonist ivuxolimab in advanced cancers. The overall study: Ivuxolimab, an agonistic anti-OX40 (CD134) antibody, was given to patients. In this trial design, patients received ivuxolimab intravenously at 0.01 to 10 mg/kg every 2 weeks.

Some clones are missing from TCRdb's copy, which holds only in-frame ones; the method was immunoSEQ multiplex PCR. The sample lists about 79,000 clones; around 93% were seen once. The study sampled blood at baseline, cycle 4 day 1, and cycle 7 day 1. Study results and limitations: Blood T cells, both CD4+ and CD8+, expanded clonally by week 6 at 0.1 to 3.0 mg/kg.

V lost 3 bases and J lost 4, with 9 bases in between. This CDR3 is built from 14 residues. From germline, CDR1 is ENHRY and CDR2 SYGVKD. A note on this clone: The antigen remains unidentified.

The sample in question was CD4+ or CD8+ T cells sorted from blood, obtained in a trial of the OX40 agonist ivuxolimab. The receptor's source is an adult with an advanced solid tumor such as melanoma, head and neck, liver or kidney cancer. The chain carries TRBV10-3 and TRBJ2-2, with D maybe TRBD1 (5 bases). In nucleotides, the CDR3 is TGTGCCATCAGTGAAGGGGAAACCACCGGGGAGCTGTTTTTT. Its translation: CAISEGETTGELFF.